This T cell receptor (beta chain) comes out of a study of shared clonotypes between healthy human individuals. Overall study context: Donors, aged 18 to 49, were two women and three men. Study outcomes and limitations: On the whole, naive subsets had larger estimated richness than memory subsets had. The sharing of 5% to 6.5% of naive CD4 clonotypes was seen across a few donors.

Trimming cost V 5 bases and J 0 bases, with 13 bases left between them. The germline V gene encodes CDR1 SEHNR and CDR2 FQNEAQ (reference sequence). The CDR3 length is 15 residues. Profiling relied on immunoSEQ multiplex PCR, and the TCRdb table lists in-frame clones only, not all of them. The data show 2,500,000 or so clones, approximately 90% seen once. On this clone itself: Its antigen is as yet unknown.

Material: naive CD4+ T cells sorted from blood. Regarding subset: CD45RA+ positively selected. This sequence joins TRBV7-9 and TRBJ1-1; the D gene is possibly TRBD1 (5 bases). The origin of this receptor is a man between 18 and 35 years old in good health. CDR3 sequence (DNA): TGTGCCAGCAGCCCAATTCTGGACATGAACACTGAAGCTTTCTTT. This encodes CASSPILDMNTEAFF.